This is a list of T cell receptor beta chains from one sample in a study of blood T cell repertoires in COVID-19. Sequenced by immunoSEQ multiplex PCR; TCRdb stores in-frame clones only, minus some. Of about 240,000 clones in the sample, about nine tenths are singletons; the top ten hold just over 7%. The sequenced material came from peripheral blood. The receptors shown here come from a man between 60 and 75 years old who had recovered from COVID-19. CDR3s include the opening cysteine and the closing phenylalanine or tryptophan. Each record gives: J gene, clone size, V gene, D gene, CDR3 protein, CDR3 DNA. A D gene is named only where the DNA matches it firmly. A row's size may be missing; if present it is once, few, many or a size class.

>TRBJ2-3|-|TRBV2|-
CASGGITDTQYF
TGTGCCAGCGGGGGGATCACAGATACGCAGTATTTT
>TRBJ2-3|-|TRBV23-1|TRBD1
CASSPGQGFSTDTQYF
TGCGCCAGCAGCCCCGGACAGGGGTTTAGCACAGATACGCAGTATTTT
>TRBJ2-6|-|TRBV7-9|-
CASSLSGGTGANVLTF
TGTGCCAGCAGCTTATCGGGCGGGACTGGGGCCAACGTCCTGACTTTC
>TRBJ1-1|once|TRBV5-4|-
CASSFGENTEAFF
TGTGCCAGCAGCTTTGGAGAGAACACTGAAGCTTTCTTT
>TRBJ2-7|-|TRBV18|TRBD1
CASSQQGMGEQYF
TGTGCCAGCTCCCAACAGGGGATGGGCGAGCAGTACTTC
>TRBJ2-1|-|TRBV7-9|TRBD2
CASSLSGGWGDEQFF
TGTGCCAGCAGCTTAAGCGGGGGATGGGGCGATGAGCAGTTCTTC
>TRBJ2-1|once|TRBV27|TRBD1
CASSLLATGIHNEQFF
TGTGCCAGCAGTCTTTTGGCGACAGGGATCCACAATGAGCAGTTCTTC
>TRBJ1-2|-|TRBV5-1|-
CASNTGGNYGYTF
TGCGCCAGCAACACGGGGGGAAACTATGGCTACACCTTC
>TRBJ1-3|-|TRBV7-9|-
CASSPSGWGNTIYF
TGTGCCAGCAGCCCCTCGGGTTGGGGAAACACCATATATTTT
>TRBJ2-1|-|TRBV29-1|TRBD2
CSVAGRTRSSYNEQFF
TGCAGCGTCGCCGGCCGGACTAGGAGCTCCTACAATGAGCAGTTCTTC
>TRBJ2-7|few|TRBV5-1|-
CASSQGSRSLNEQYF
TGCGCCAGCAGCCAGGGCAGTCGATCCCTAAACGAGCAGTACTTC
>TRBJ2-2|-|TRBV6-5|TRBD2
CASSYITSGGAGELFF
TGTGCCAGCAGTTACATCACTAGCGGGGGGGCCGGGGAGCTGTTTTTT
>TRBJ1-2|-|TRBV28|TRBD1
CASSLSDREGFYGYTF
TGTGCCAGCAGTTTATCGGACAGGGAGGGGTTCTATGGCTACACCTTC
>TRBJ2-3|-|TRBV6-5|TRBD2
CASSLLGGGTDTQYF
TGTGCCAGCAGTCTTCTCGGGGGGGGAACAGATACGCAGTATTTT
>TRBJ1-6|-|TRBV6-5|-
CATREIGALGF
TGTGCCACCCGGGAGATTGGGGCCCTAGGCTTT
>TRBJ1-5|-|TRBV2|-
CASSVPGSNQPQHF
TGTGCCAGCAGCGTTCCCGGGAGCAATCAGCCCCAGCATTTT
>TRBJ1-2|-|TRBV24-1|TRBD1
CATSKRGLGYTF
TGTGCCACTTCGAAGAGGGGGCTTGGCTACACCTTC
>TRBJ2-3|-|TRBV20-1|TRBD1
CSASWDRDFSDTQYF
TGCAGTGCTAGTTGGGACAGGGATTTCTCGGATACGCAGTATTTT
>TRBJ2-7|-|TRBV27|-
CASSSPGSTYEQYF
TGTGCCAGCAGTTCTCCCGGGAGCACCTACGAGCAGTACTTC
>TRBJ1-3|-|TRBV9|-
CASSGGGPWHSGNTIYF
TGTGCCAGCAGCGGGGGAGGTCCTTGGCACTCTGGAAACACCATATATTTT
>TRBJ1-2|once|TRBV2|-
CASKFGYGYTF
TGTGCCAGCAAATTCGGCTATGGCTACACCTTC
>TRBJ2-7|-|TRBV28|-
CASMNREQYF
TGTGCCAGCATGAATCGGGAGCAGTACTTC
>TRBJ2-2|-|TRBV11-2|-
CASSLWFWGSKNTGELFF
TGTGCCAGCAGCTTATGGTTTTGGGGCAGCAAAAACACCGGGGAGCTGTTTTTT
>TRBJ1-6|-|TRBV7-9|TRBD1
CASSPPGQLNSPLHF
TGTGCCAGCAGCCCTCCGGGACAGCTTAATTCACCCCTCCACTTT
>TRBJ2-3|-|TRBV20-1|-
CSASVSPRDTQYF
TGCAGTGCTAGTGTTTCTCCCAGGGATACGCAGTATTTT
>TRBJ1-5|-|TRBV19|-
CASIDGGAGDQPQHF
TGTGCCAGTATAGACGGGGGGGCCGGGGATCAGCCCCAGCATTTT
>TRBJ2-7|-|TRBV18|TRBD1
CASSPEQGAGHEQYF
TGTGCCAGCTCACCAGAACAGGGGGCAGGCCACGAGCAGTACTTC
>TRBJ1-6|-|TRBV25-1|-
CASTRSTNRNSPLHF
TGTGCCAGCACCAGATCGACAAACCGTAATTCACCCCTCCACTTT
>TRBJ2-3|-|TRBV7-7|-
CASSKTVSTDTQYF
TGTGCCAGCAGCAAGACAGTTTCCACAGATACGCAGTATTTT
>TRBJ2-1|-|TRBV7-9|TRBD2
CASSSRLAGGPNEQFF
TGTGCCAGCAGCTCACGACTAGCGGGGGGGCCCAATGAGCAGTTCTTC
>TRBJ1-1|-|TRBV29-1|-
CSVARGNTEAFF
TGCAGCGTTGCGCGGGGCAACACTGAAGCTTTCTTT
>TRBJ2-7|-|TRBV20-1|-
CSASDYDEQYF
TGCAGTGCTAGTGACTACGATGAGCAGTACTTC
>TRBJ2-3|once|TRBV4-2|-
CASSQDADSGDTQYF
TGTGCCAGCAGCCAAGATGCGGATAGTGGGGATACGCAGTATTTT
>TRBJ2-3|-|TRBV7-2|-
CASSLGGGYTDTQYF
TGTGCCAGCAGCTTAGGGGGGGGCTACACAGATACGCAGTATTTT
>TRBJ1-1|-|TRBV5-1|TRBD1
CASSIDRVTEAFF
TGCGCCAGCAGCATAGACAGGGTCACTGAAGCTTTCTTT
>TRBJ1-5|-|TRBV19|-
CASSMGGWDLSRQPQHF
TGTGCCAGTAGTATGGGGGGGTGGGACCTCTCTCGACAGCCCCAGCATTTT
>TRBJ1-2|-|TRBV9|-
CASSLNYGYTF
TGTGCCAGCAGCCTTAACTATGGCTACACCTTC
>TRBJ2-7|-|TRBV5-1|-
CASSARIDLYEQYF
TGCGCCAGCAGCGCCAGGATCGATCTCTACGAGCAGTACTTC
>TRBJ1-5|-|TRBV10-2|TRBD1
CASGGQDSNQPQHF
TGCGCCAGCGGGGGACAGGATAGCAATCAGCCCCAGCATTTT
>TRBJ2-3|once|TRBV5-1|-
CASSLFDVGTPKTDTQYF
TGCGCCAGCAGCTTGTTTGATGTCGGGACACCCAAAACAGATACGCAGTATTTT
>TRBJ2-3|-|TRBV3-1/TRBV3-2|TRBD2
CASSPVGTSGGLTDTQYF
TGTGCCAGCAGCCCCGTGGGGACTAGCGGGGGATTGACAGATACGCAGTATTTT
>TRBJ2-4|-|TRBV5-1|-
CASSSGSSVAKNIQYF
TGCGCCAGCAGCTCCGGGTCGTCGGTAGCCAAAAACATTCAGTACTTC
>TRBJ2-1|-|TRBV7-2|TRBD2
CASSTRGSGGIYNEQFF
TGTGCCAGCAGCACCCGGGGTAGCGGGGGGATCTACAATGAGCAGTTCTTC
>TRBJ2-1|-|TRBV9|TRBD1
CASSAGTGGENEQFF
TGTGCCAGCAGCGCCGGGACAGGGGGCGAAAATGAGCAGTTCTTC
>TRBJ2-1|once|TRBV3-1/TRBV3-2|-
CASSKKGGGISYNEQFF
TGTGCCAGCAGCAAAAAAGGGGGCGGGATATCCTACAATGAGCAGTTCTTC
>TRBJ2-1|-|TRBV2|-
CASSVGPGYSNEQFF
TGTGCCAGCAGTGTTGGGCCGGGGTACTCTAATGAGCAGTTCTTC
>TRBJ1-1|-|TRBV30|-
CAGDRVNTEAFF
TGTGCTGGAGACAGAGTGAACACTGAAGCTTTCTTT